The 27 T cell receptor beta chains listed next were all sequenced from one sample in a study of T cell changes during pregnancy in multiple sclerosis. Measured with immunoSEQ multiplex PCR; TCRdb has only the in-frame clones, and not every one. The sample contains tens of thousands of clones, 85% to 95% of which appear only once. The sequenced sample was CD4+ T cells from peripheral blood mononuclear cells, obtained in the second trimester of pregnancy. The receptors stem from a female donor with multiple sclerosis, enrolled in a pregnancy study.

The chain combines TRBV5-1 with TRBJ1-1; the D gene is possibly TRBD1 (6 bases). The germline V gene encodes CDR1 SGHRS and CDR2 YFSETQ. CDR3 size: 15 residues. Trimming took 2 bases from V and 2 from J, leaving 13 bases between them. CDR3 residues: CASSFTDRRNTEAFF. For the CDR3, the DNA is TGCGCCAGCAGCTTCACCGACAGGAGAAACACTGAAGCTTTCTTT.

CDR3 DNA sequence: TGCGCCAGCAGCTTGACCTCTACAGGGCTAACCTACGAGCAGTACTTC. Its protein product is CASSLTSTGLTYEQYF. This chain uses TRBV5-1 with TRBJ2-7; D is possibly TRBD1 (6 bases). V lost 1 base to trimming and J lost 2 bases, with 16 bases between them. Germline lookup yields CDR1 SGHRS and CDR2 YFSETQ. The CDR3 runs to 16 residues.

The chain recombines TRBV30 with TRBJ2-2, with D possibly matching TRBD2 (5 bases). This CDR3 has 14 amino acids. Germline CDR1 GTSNPN, CDR2 SVGIG (reference sequence). V was cut by 0 bases and J by 8 bases, with 13 bases left in between. The CDR3 here is CAWSVKGAGGELFF. In DNA form, the CDR3 reads TGTGCCTGGAGTGTAAAGGGAGCAGGTGGGGAGCTGTTTTTT.

The V and J genes are TRBV30 and TRBJ2-7; 8 bases are a match to TRBD1. With 1 base clipped from V and 6 bases from J, the junction kept 5 bases outside the gene matches. In germline, CDR1 is GTSNPN, CDR2 SVGIG (reference sequence). The CDR3 extends over 13 amino acids. The CDR3 protein is CAWSAGGGSEQYF. The DNA of the CDR3 is TGTGCCTGGAGTGCAGGGGGCGGGTCCGAGCAGTACTTC.

The chain joins TRBV29-1 to TRBJ1-2; 10 bases agree with TRBD1. After removal of 1 base from V and 8 bases from J, the junction contained 4 bases not matched to a gene. The CDR3 covers 13 residues. Germline V gene sequence: CDR1 SQVTM, CDR2 ANQGSEA. The CDR3 sequence: CSVEGQGAAGYTF. DNA of the CDR3: TGCAGCGTTGAAGGACAGGGGGCAGCGGGCTACACCTTC.

The chain couples TRBV7-2 to TRBJ1-4; perhaps TRBD1 as D (6 bases). CDR3 length equals 15 residues. Germline V gene data show CDR1 as SGHTA and CDR2 as FQGNSA. V gave up 1 base and J gave up 0 bases, with 6 bases separating them. Here the CDR3 DNA reads TGTGCCAGCAGCTTAGAGGGGGCAACTAATGAAAAACTGTTTTTT. Encoded protein: CASSLEGATNEKLFF.

The chain is built from TRBV7-3 and TRBJ2-2, with 7 bases aligning to TRBD1. The junction had 5 bases not matched to a gene; V was cut back by 1 base and J by 3 bases. The CDR3 contains 16 residues. CDR1 is SGHTA and CDR2 is FQGTGA in the germline V gene. The CDR3 DNA follows: TGTGCCAGCAGCTTAAGAGGGGGCGGGTACACCGGGGAGCTGTTTTTT. Its translation: CASSLRGGGYTGELFF.

The V and J genes are TRBV2 and TRBJ2-3, with TRBD1 identical over 8 bases. With 6 bases clipped from V and 0 bases from J, the junction kept 5 bases outside the gene matches. CDR1 and CDR2 from the germline V gene are SNHLY and FYNNEI. The CDR3 covers 15 residues. CDR3 sequence reads: CASRRTGTSTDTQYF. Here the CDR3 DNA reads TGTGCCAGCAGAAGGACAGGGACGAGCACAGATACGCAGTATTTT.

In DNA form, the CDR3 reads TGTGCCAGCAGCGTAGTGACAGAATTGAACACTGAAGCTTTCTTT. Translating it yields CASSVVTELNTEAFF. J is TRBJ1-1 and V is TRBV9; TRBD1 might be the D (5 bases). V was shortened by 0 bases and J by 0 bases, with 9 bases between the two germline ends. This CDR3 is 15 amino acids long. Germline-derived CDR1 and CDR2 are SGDLS and YYNGEE.

J is TRBJ1-2 and V is TRBV5-4; 10 positions match TRBD1. V trimming: 5 bases; J trimming: 5 bases; junction bases outside the gene matches: 12. This CDR3 is 16 amino acids long. The germline gives CDR1 SGHNT, CDR2 YYREEE (reference sequence). The CDR3 region is CASRRLGTGVRYGYTF. The CDR3 DNA follows: TGTGCCAGCAGGCGTCTTGGGACAGGGGTTCGGTATGGCTACACCTTC.

The CDR3, as DNA: TGCGCCAGCAGCTCCGACAGAACCATTCAGTACTTC. This gives the protein CASSSDRTIQYF. The chain links TRBV5-1 to TRBJ2-4, with a possible D match to TRBD1 (5 bases). Germline V lookup: CDR1 SGHRS, CDR2 YFSETQ. V lost 3 bases and J lost 9, with 10 bases in between. This CDR3 comprises 12 residues.

V is TRBV6-5 and J is TRBJ2-5; TRBD2 matches at 12 bases. Trimming cost V 6 bases and J 5 bases; bases outside gene matches: 7. The CDR3 runs to 15 residues. Germline V gene data show CDR1 as MNHEY and CDR2 as SVGAGI. CDR3: CASSPTSGRRETQYF. The CDR3 DNA reads TGTGCCAGCAGCCCAACTAGCGGGAGGCGGGAGACCCAGTACTTC.

The chain links TRBV7-8 to TRBJ1-1, with D possibly being TRBD1 (5 bases). Germline CDR1 reads SGHVS; CDR2 reads FQNEAQ. The length of the CDR3 is 14 residues. Trimming cost V 5 bases and J 0 bases, with 10 bases left between them. The CDR3 here is CASSAQTVNTEAFF. The CDR3 region has the DNA TGTGCCAGCAGCGCACAGACAGTGAACACTGAAGCTTTCTTT.

J is TRBJ1-6 and V is TRBV2; TRBD1 matches 8 bases. The CDR3 totals 15 residues. V shed 6 bases and J 11 bases; nucleotides not matched to a gene: 12. Germline CDR1 is SNHLY and CDR2 is FYNNEI. The CDR3 sequence: CASRKNRGGPTPLHF. The CDR3 DNA is TGTGCCAGCAGGAAGAACAGGGGGGGGCCGACACCCCTCCACTTT.

The CDR3 nucleotides read TGTGCCACCAGCAGAGATCATCGGGAAGAGACCCAGTACTTC. Translation gives CATSRDHREETQYF. The chain is built from TRBV15 and TRBJ2-5; unclear D gene. This CDR3 region has 14 residues. The V end was cut by 0 bases, the J end by 3 bases, with 8 bases between. The V gene's germline CDR1 is LNHNV and CDR2 YYDKDF (reference sequence).

This clone was seen a single time. One end of the junction fails to match germline, which may point to a read error. The chain is built from TRBV14 and TRBJ2-3; TRBD2 agrees at 13 bases. Germline CDR1 reads SGHDN; CDR2 reads FVKESK. The CDR3 is made up of 17 amino acids. CDR3 in amino acids: CTSSLGTSGDFADTQYF. CDR3 sequence (DNA): TGTACCAGCAGCCTCGGGACTAGCGGGGATTTTGCAGATACGCAGTATTTT.

V is TRBV6-6 and J is TRBJ2-7; the D gene is possibly TRBD2 (5 bases). V was clipped by 11 bases and J by 1 base, with 18 bases between them. CDR1 MNHNY and CDR2 SVGAGI come from the germline V gene (reference sequence). This CDR3 comprises 14 residues. CDR3 bases: TGTGCCGCGGGTAGGGAATCTATGTCCTACGAGCAGTACTTC. It codes for CAAGRESMSYEQYF.

This clone occurred a few times. The rearrangement joins TRBV2 to TRBJ1-1; no clear D gene. From germline, CDR1 is SNHLY and CDR2 FYNNEI. This CDR3 contains 12 residues. Trimming removed 8 bases at V and 0 bases at J, with 7 bases between. The CDR3 coding sequence is TGTGCCAGCGGCACTATGAACACTGAAGCTTTCTTT. It specifies CASGTMNTEAFF.

This clone has only a few counts. The chain is built from TRBV19 and TRBJ1-2, with TRBD1 matching 7 bases. This CDR3 has 15 amino acids. Per germline, CDR1 LNHDA and CDR2 SQIVND (reference sequence). Germline trimming cut 9 bases from V and 0 bases from J; bases unmatched to any gene: 10. The CDR3 DNA reads TGTGCCAGCAACCAAAGACAGGGAACTAACTATGGCTACACCTTC. It encodes CASNQRQGTNYGYTF.

This clone was counted only a few times. The chain recombines TRBV5-4 with TRBJ1-1; D uncertain. The germline CDR1 and CDR2 sequences are SGHNT and YYREEE (reference sequence). V was cut by 0 bases and J by 3 bases, with 9 bases left in between. The CDR3 is 14 residues long. CDR3 loop: CASSLGQQDTEAFF. CDR3 coding DNA: TGTGCCAGCAGCTTGGGTCAGCAGGACACTGAAGCTTTCTTT.

This clone was seen a few times. The chain joins TRBV18 to TRBJ2-7; 8 bases are a match to TRBD2. Germline trimming cut 2 bases from V and 6 bases from J; bases unmatched to any gene: 0. The CDR3 contains 12 residues. The V gene's germline CDR1 is KGHSH and CDR2 LQKENI. The CDR3 region is CASSPAGGEQYF. The CDR3 DNA follows: TGTGCCAGCTCACCAGCGGGGGGCGAGCAGTACTTC.

The chain uses TRBV4-1 and TRBJ2-5; weak D call: TRBD2 (6 bases). This CDR3 has 14 residues. The V end was cut by 3 bases, the J end by 1 base, with 9 bases between. In germline, CDR1 is MGHRA, CDR2 YSYEKL. This chain's CDR3 is CASSHGGPQETQYF. Written as DNA, the CDR3 is TGCGCCAGCAGCCATGGAGGGCCCCAAGAGACCCAGTACTTC.

V gene TRBV5-4 combines with J gene TRBJ2-7; 7 bases map to TRBD1. CDR1 and CDR2 from the germline V gene are SGHNT and YYREEE (reference sequence). The J segment lost 2 bases and the V segment lost 5 bases, leaving 4 bases of the junction unmatched. This CDR3 contains 13 residues. The CDR3 loop reads CASSLQGTYEQYF. The CDR3 coding sequence is TGTGCCAGCAGTTTACAGGGGACCTACGAGCAGTACTTC.

V and J are TRBV27 and TRBJ1-2, with D hard to call. Germline V gives CDR1 MNHEY, CDR2 SMNVEV (reference sequence). V lost 4 bases to trimming and J lost 0 bases, with 6 bases between them. There are 13 residues in the CDR3. CDR3 DNA: TGTGCCAGCAGTTGGGCAGCTAACTATGGCTACACCTTC. Amino acid sequence: CASSWAANYGYTF.

V gene TRBV5-1 combines with J gene TRBJ2-7, with 9 bases lining up with TRBD2. The CDR3 consists of 16 residues. Per germline, CDR1 SGHRS and CDR2 YFSETQ. V was clipped by 2 bases and J by 0 bases; unmatched bases: 6. The CDR3 DNA reads as TGCGCCAGCAGCTTCTCCAGCGGGGGGTTCTCCTACGAGCAGTACTTC. Translating it yields CASSFSSGGFSYEQYF.

The CDR3 coding sequence is TGTGCCTGGAGTGTCGCCTGGCGGGGTTCCTACAATGAGCAGTTCTTC. Its translation: CAWSVAWRGSYNEQFF. The chain has TRBV30 and TRBJ2-1; weak D call: TRBD2 (6 bases). The CDR3 is 16 amino acids. Germline V lookup: CDR1 GTSNPN, CDR2 SVGIG (reference sequence). V lost 0 bases and J 1 base, leaving 13 bases between the germline ends.

The chain couples TRBV11-3 to TRBJ2-1, with a weak D call TRBD1 (5 bases). Germline assignment: CDR1 SGHNT and CDR2 YENEEA. The CDR3 extends over 16 amino acids. V lost 1 base to trimming and J lost 4 bases, with 14 bases between them. The CDR3 loop reads CASSLVPGPGYNEQFF. DNA of the CDR3: TGTGCCAGCAGCTTAGTTCCGGGCCCAGGGTACAATGAGCAGTTCTTC.